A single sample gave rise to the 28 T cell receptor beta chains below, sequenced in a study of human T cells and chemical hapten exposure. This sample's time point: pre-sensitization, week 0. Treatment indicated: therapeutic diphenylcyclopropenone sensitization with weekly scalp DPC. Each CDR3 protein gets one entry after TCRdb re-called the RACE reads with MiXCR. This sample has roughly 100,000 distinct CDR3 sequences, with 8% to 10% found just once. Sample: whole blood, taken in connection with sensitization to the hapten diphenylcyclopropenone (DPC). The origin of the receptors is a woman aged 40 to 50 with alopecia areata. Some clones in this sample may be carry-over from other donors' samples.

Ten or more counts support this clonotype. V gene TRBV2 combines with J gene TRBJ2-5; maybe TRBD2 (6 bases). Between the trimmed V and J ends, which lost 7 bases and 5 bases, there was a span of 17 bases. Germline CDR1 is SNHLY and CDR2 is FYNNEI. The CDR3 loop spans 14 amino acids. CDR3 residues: CASTLRLVMETQYF. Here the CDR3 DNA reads TGTGCCAGCACCCTGAGACTAGTTATGGAGACCCAGTACTTC.

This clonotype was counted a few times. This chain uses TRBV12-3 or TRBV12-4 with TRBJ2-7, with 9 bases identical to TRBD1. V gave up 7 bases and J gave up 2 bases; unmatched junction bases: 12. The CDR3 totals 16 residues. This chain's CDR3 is CASTIWGTGQAYEQYF. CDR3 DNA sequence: TGTGCCAGCACCATTTGGGGGACAGGGCAGGCCTACGAGCAGTACTTC.

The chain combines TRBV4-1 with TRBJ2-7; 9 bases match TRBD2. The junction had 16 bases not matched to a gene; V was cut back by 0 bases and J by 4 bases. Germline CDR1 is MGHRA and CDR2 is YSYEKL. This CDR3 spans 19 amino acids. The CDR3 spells CASSQDWPGGGAAGYEQYF. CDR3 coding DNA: TGCGCCAGCAGCCAAGATTGGCCTGGCGGGGGGGCCGCTGGGTACGAGCAGTACTTC.

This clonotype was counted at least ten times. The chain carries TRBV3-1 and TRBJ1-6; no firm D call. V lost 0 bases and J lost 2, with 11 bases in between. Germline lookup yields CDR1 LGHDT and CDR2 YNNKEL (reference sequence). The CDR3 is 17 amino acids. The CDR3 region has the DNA TGTGCCAGCAGCCAAGATGTGCACCGCACCTATAATTCACCCCTCCACTTT. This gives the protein CASSQDVHRTYNSPLHF.

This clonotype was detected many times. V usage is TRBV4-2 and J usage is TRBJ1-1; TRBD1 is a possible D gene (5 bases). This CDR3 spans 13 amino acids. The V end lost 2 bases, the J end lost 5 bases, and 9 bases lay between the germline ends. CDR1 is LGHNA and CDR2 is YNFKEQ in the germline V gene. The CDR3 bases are TGTGCCAGCAGCCAAATTGGGGCTACTGAAGCTTTCTTT. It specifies CASSQIGATEAFF.

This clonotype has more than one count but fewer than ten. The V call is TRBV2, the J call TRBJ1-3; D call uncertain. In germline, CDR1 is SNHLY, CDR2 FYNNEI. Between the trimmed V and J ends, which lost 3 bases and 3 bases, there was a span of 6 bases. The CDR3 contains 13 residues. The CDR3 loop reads CASSEDHGNTIYF. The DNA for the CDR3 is TGTGCCAGCAGTGAGGATCATGGAAACACCATATATTTT.

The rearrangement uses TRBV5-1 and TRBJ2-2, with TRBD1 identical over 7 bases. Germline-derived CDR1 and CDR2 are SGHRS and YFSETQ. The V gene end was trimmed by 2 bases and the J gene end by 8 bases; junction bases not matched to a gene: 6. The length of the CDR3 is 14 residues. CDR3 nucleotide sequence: TGCGCCAGCAGCTTCGGAGACAGGGCAGGGGAGCTGTTTTTT. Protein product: CASSFGDRAGELFF.

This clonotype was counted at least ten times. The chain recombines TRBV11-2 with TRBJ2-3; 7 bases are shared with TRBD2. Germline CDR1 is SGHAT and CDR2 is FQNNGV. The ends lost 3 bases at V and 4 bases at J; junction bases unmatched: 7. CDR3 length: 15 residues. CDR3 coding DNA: TGTGCCAGCAGCTTGGGAGCGGGGAGGTCAGATACGCAGTATTTT. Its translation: CASSLGAGRSDTQYF.

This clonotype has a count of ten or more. In nucleotides, the CDR3 is TGTGCCAGCAGCCACGGGGGTTTCCCTGACAATGAGCAGTTCTTC. Its protein product is CASSHGGFPDNEQFF. V usage is TRBV3-2 and J usage is TRBJ2-1; the table gives TRBD1 as D, unverified against the DNA. TRBV3-2 is annotated as a pseudogene. The CDR3 is made up of 15 amino acids.

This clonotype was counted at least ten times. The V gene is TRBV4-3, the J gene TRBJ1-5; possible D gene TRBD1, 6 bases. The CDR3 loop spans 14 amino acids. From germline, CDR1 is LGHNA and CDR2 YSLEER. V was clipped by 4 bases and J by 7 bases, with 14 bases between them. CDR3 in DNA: TGCGCCAGCAGCCCCCAGTGGGGGGCCCAGCCCCAGCATTTT. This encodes CASSPQWGAQPQHF.

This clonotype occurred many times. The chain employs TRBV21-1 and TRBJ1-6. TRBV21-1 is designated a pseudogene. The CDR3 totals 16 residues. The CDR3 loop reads CASSKYSILYNSPLHF. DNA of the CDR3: TGTGCCAGCAGCAAATATTCCATCTTGTATAATTCACCCCTCCACTTT.

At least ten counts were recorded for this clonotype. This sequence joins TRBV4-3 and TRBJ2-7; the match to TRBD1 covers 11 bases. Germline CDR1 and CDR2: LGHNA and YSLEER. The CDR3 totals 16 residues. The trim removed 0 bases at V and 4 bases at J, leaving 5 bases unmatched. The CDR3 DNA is TGCGCCAGCAGCCAAGATTTGGACAGGGGGCAATACGAGCAGTACTTC. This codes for CASSQDLDRGQYEQYF.

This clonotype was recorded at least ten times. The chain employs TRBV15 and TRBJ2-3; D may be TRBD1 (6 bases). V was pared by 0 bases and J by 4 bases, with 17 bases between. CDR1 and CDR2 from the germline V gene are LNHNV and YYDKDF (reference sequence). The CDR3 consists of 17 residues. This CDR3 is CATSRDPQGTSADTQYF. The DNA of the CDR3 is TGTGCCACCAGCAGAGATCCCCAGGGGACGTCGGCAGATACGCAGTATTTT.

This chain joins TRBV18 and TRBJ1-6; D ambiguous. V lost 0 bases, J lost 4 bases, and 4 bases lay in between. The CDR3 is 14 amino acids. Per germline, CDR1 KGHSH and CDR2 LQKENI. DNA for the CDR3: TGTGCCAGCTCACCACCCCTTTATAATTCACCCCTCCACTTT. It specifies CASSPPLYNSPLHF. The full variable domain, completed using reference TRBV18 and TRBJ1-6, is NAGVMQNPRHLVRRRGQEARLRCSPMKGHSHVYWYRQLPEEGLKFMVYLQKENIIDESGMPKERFSAEFPKEGPSILRIQQVVRGDSAAYFCASSPPLYNSPLHFGNGTRLTVT.

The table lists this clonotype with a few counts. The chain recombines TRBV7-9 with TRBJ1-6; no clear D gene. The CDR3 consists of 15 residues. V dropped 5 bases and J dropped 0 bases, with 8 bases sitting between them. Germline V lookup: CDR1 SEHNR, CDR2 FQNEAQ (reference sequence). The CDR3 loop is CASSRESSYNSPLHF. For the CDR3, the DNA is TGTGCCAGCAGCAGGGAGAGCTCCTATAATTCACCCCTCCACTTT.

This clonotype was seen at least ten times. The CDR3 loop reads CASSAWMGGKGYTF. CDR3 nucleotide sequence: TGTGCCAGCAGCGCATGGATGGGGGGAAAGGGCTACACCTTC. This chain uses TRBV14 with TRBJ1-2; perhaps TRBD1 as D (5 bases). V was pared by 5 bases and J by 8 bases, with 18 bases between. Per germline, CDR1 SGHDN and CDR2 FVKESK. CDR3 length equals 14 residues.

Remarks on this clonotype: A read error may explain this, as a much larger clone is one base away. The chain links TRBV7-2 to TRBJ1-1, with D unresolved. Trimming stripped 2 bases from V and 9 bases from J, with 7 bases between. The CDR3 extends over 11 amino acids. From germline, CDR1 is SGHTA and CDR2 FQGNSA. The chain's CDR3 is CASSLKYKAFF. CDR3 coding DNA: TGTGCCAGCAGCTTAAAGTACAAAGCTTTCTTT.

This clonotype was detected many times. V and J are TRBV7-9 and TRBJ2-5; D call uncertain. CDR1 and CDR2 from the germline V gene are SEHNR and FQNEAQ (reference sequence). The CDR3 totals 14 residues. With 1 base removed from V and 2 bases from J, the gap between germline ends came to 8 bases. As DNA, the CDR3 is TGTGCCAGCAGCTTAGGTCCGGAACAAGAGACCCAGTACTTC. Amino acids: CASSLGPEQETQYF.

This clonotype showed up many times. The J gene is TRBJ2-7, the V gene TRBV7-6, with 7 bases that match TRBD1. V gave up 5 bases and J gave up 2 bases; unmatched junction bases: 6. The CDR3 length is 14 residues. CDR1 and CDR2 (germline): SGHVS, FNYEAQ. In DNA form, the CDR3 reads TGTGCCAGCAGCAGAGACAGGGCAACCTACGAGCAGTACTTC. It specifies CASSRDRATYEQYF.

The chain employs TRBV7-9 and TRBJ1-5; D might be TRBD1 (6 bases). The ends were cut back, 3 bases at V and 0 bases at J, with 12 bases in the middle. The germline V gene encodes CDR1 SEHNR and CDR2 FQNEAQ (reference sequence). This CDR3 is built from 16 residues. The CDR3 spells CASSLGDTYSNQPQHF. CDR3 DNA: TGTGCCAGCAGCTTGGGGGACACCTATAGCAATCAGCCCCAGCATTTT.

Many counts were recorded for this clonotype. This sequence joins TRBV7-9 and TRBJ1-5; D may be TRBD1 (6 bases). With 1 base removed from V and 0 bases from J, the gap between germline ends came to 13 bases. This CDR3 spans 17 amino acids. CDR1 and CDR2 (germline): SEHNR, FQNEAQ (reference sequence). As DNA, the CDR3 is TGTGCCAGCAGCTTAGACGGGGCAGGGGATAGCAATCAGCCCCAGCATTTT. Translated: CASSLDGAGDSNQPQHF.

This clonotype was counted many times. The DNA of the CDR3 is TGTGCCAGCAGTGGAGGGGACTTAGGAACCGGGGAGCTGTTTTTT. It is translated as CASSGGDLGTGELFF. V and J are TRBV28 and TRBJ2-2, with a possible D match to TRBD2 (6 bases). Trimming removed 5 bases at V and 5 bases at J, with 15 bases between. The CDR3 is 15 amino acids. Germline assignment: CDR1 MDHEN and CDR2 SYDVKM.

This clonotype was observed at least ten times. The CDR3 bases are TGTGCCAGCAGCCCTCGGCGGAGCCAAGAGACCCAGTACTTC. As protein: CASSPRRSQETQYF. V gene TRBV11-2 combines with J gene TRBJ2-5; no firm D call. CDR1 SGHAT and CDR2 FQNNGV come from the germline V gene. V lost 5 bases to trimming and J lost 1 base, with 11 bases between them. The CDR3 extends over 14 amino acids.

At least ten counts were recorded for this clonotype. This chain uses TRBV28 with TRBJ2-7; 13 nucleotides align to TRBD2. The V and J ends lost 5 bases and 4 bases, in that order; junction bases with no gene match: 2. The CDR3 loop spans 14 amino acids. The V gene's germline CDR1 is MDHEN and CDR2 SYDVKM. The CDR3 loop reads CASSPGLAGYEQYF. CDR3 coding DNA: TGTGCCAGCAGTCCGGGACTAGCGGGGTACGAGCAGTACTTC.

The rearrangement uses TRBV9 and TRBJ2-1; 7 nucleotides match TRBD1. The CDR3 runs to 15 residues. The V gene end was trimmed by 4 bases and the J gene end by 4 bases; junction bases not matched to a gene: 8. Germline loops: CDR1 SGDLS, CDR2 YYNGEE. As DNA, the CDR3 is TGTGCCAGCAGCTCCCGGGACAGCCAGTACAATGAGCAGTTCTTC. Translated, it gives CASSSRDSQYNEQFF.

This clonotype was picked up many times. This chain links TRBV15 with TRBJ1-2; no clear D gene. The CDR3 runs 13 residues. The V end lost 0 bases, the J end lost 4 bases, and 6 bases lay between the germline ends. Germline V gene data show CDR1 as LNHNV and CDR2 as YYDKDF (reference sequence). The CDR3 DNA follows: TGTGCCACCAGCAGAGATTATAGCTATGGCTACACCTTC. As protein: CATSRDYSYGYTF.

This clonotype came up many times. The CDR3 sequence: CASSRSGGPQHF. CDR3 sequence (DNA): TGTGCCAGCAGCCGTTCCGGGGGGCCCCAGCATTTT. The genes are TRBV7-2 and TRBJ1-5; D is perhaps TRBD1 (5 bases). Germline CDR1 is SGHTA and CDR2 is FQGNSA. The CDR3 is 12 amino acids. Trimming cost V 5 bases and J 9 bases, with 11 bases left between them.

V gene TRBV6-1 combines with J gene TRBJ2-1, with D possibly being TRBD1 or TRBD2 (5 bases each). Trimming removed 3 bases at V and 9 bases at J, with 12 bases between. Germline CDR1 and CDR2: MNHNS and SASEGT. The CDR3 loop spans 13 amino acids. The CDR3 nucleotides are TGTGCCAGCAGTGAGGGACGAGTCACTGAGCAGTTCTTC. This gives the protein CASSEGRVTEQFF.